A selection of T cell receptor beta chains follows, all from one sample in a study of immune evolution from preneoplasia to lung adenocarcinoma. Generated by immunoSEQ multiplex PCR, the TCRdb table keeps only in-frame clones and is missing some. The data hold about 5,000 clones, with under 80% observed a single time. Sequenced material: FFPE minimally invasive lung adenocarcinoma tissue. The receptor source for this set is a person between 65 and 80 years old with lung adenocarcinoma. CDR3s include the opening cysteine and the closing phenylalanine or tryptophan. The D gene is left open where the match is weak. Size is omitted from some rows. Given values are once, few, many or a class for expanded clones.

D gene	V gene	clone size	CDR3 length	J gene	CDR3 protein	CDR3 DNA
.	TRBV4-1	.	18	TRBJ2-1	CASSRRRTSVPLYNEQFF	TGCGCCAGCAGCCGAAGAAGGACGTCCGTACCTCTTTACAATGAGCAGTTCTTC
.	TRBV5-4	few	16	TRBJ2-7	CASSLAGRSLSYEQYF	TGTGCCAGCAGCTTGGCCGGCAGGAGCCTCTCCTACGAGCAGTACTTC
TRBD2	TRBV5-4	.	15	TRBJ2-7	CASSLGGRNSYEQYF	TGTGCCAGCAGCTTGGGCGGGAGGAACTCCTACGAGCAGTACTTC
.	TRBV5-5	.	18	TRBJ1-4	CASSLVWASASTNEKLFF	TGTGCCAGCAGCTTGGTCTGGGCATCGGCATCCACTAATGAAAAACTGTTTTTT
TRBD2	TRBV2	few	14	TRBJ2-7	CASSLTSGSDEQYF	TGTGCCAGCAGTTTGACTAGCGGGAGTGACGAGCAGTACTTC
TRBD2	TRBV30	.	14	TRBJ2-2	CAWTLGGLSGELFF	TGTGCCTGGACCCTCGGGGGGTTGAGCGGGGAGCTGTTTTTT
.	TRBV7-8	.	13	TRBJ2-5	CASSLVQQETQYF	TGTGCCAGCAGCTTAGTACAGCAAGAGACCCAGTACTTC
TRBD1	TRBV5-1	.	17	TRBJ1-1	CASSETGTAGTNTEAFF	TGCGCCAGCTCCGAAACCGGGACAGCCGGGACAAACACTGAAGCTTTCTTT
.	TRBV18	.	15	TRBJ1-1	CASSGPGTQNTEAFF	TGTGCCAGCTCAGGACCCGGGACCCAGAACACTGAAGCTTTCTTT
.	TRBV21-1	.	16	TRBJ1-2	CASSKRGDRYDYGYTF	TGTGCCAGCAGCAAAAGGGGGGACAGGTACGACTATGGCTACACCTTC
.	TRBV11-3	few	14	TRBJ2-6	CASSPDPGANVLTF	TGTGCCAGCAGCCCAGACCCTGGGGCCAACGTCCTGACTTTC
.	TRBV19	.	15	TRBJ2-7	CASSIAGEGSYEQYF	TGTGCCAGTAGTATAGCTGGCGAAGGCTCCTACGAGCAGTACTTC
.	TRBV28	.	13	TRBJ2-1	CASMRELSNEQFF	TGTGCCAGCATGAGGGAATTGTCTAATGAGCAGTTCTTC
.	TRBV11-2	.	15	TRBJ1-6	CASSLRDPSNSPLHF	TGTGCCAGCAGCTTACGGGACCCTTCGAATTCACCCCTCCACTTT
.	TRBV2	.	14	TRBJ2-1	CASRTGTSDHEQFF	TGTGCCAGCAGGACCGGGACATCAGACCATGAGCAGTTCTTC
.	TRBV11-3	.	13	TRBJ2-7	CASSLDWAGEQYF	TGTGCCAGCAGCTTAGATTGGGCAGGAGAGCAGTACTTC
TRBD2	TRBV5-1	.	14	TRBJ2-1	CASSWTSGVNEQFF	TGCGCCAGCAGCTGGACTAGCGGGGTCAATGAGCAGTTCTTC
TRBD1	TRBV6-1	.	14	TRBJ2-5	CASSRGQGEETQYF	TGTGCCAGCAGTAGAGGACAGGGAGAGGAGACCCAGTACTTC
TRBD2	TRBV6-1	few	15	TRBJ2-5	CASSETSGGSETQYF	TGTGCCAGCAGTGAGACTTCTGGCGGGAGTGAGACCCAGTACTTC
.	TRBV30	few	15	TRBJ2-3	CAWSAPDGDTDTQYF	TGTGCCTGGAGTGCACCCGACGGAGACACAGATACGCAGTATTTT
.	TRBV20-1	.	11	TRBJ2-1	CSPWGRGEQFF	TGCAGTCCGTGGGGCCGGGGTGAGCAGTTCTTC
.	TRBV19	.	16	TRBJ1-1	CASSIEGARPNTEAFF	TGTGCCAGTAGTATTGAAGGGGCCAGACCGAACACTGAAGCTTTCTTT
.	TRBV15	.	15	TRBJ1-1	CATSRATRTRAEAFF	TGTGCCACCAGCAGAGCCACAAGGACTCGCGCTGAAGCTTTCTTT
.	TRBV20-1	.	11	TRBJ1-2	CSALDNYGYTF	TGCAGTGCCCTAGACAACTATGGCTACACCTTC
TRBD2	TRBV5-1	.	17	TRBJ2-1	CASSLAGGLATYNEQFF	TGCGCCAGCAGCTTGGCCGGAGGACTAGCTACTTACAATGAGCAGTTCTTC
TRBD2	TRBV28	.	15	TRBJ2-3	CASSPPSGLTDTQYF	TGTGCCAGCAGTCCCCCTAGCGGCTTGACAGATACGCAGTATTTT
.	TRBV11-2	.	11	TRBJ2-7	CASSLRYEQYF	TGTGCCAGCAGCCTACGTTACGAGCAGTACTTC
TRBD2	TRBV2	.	15	TRBJ2-1	CASSFLSGGYNEQFF	TGTGCCAGCAGTTTCCTAAGCGGGGGGTACAATGAGCAGTTCTTC
.	TRBV11-3	.	20	TRBJ2-6	CASSSRMEFVSTSGANVLTF	TGTGCCAGCAGCTCAAGAATGGAGTTTGTCAGCACATCTGGGGCCAACGTCCTGACTTTC
.	TRBV5-1	.	15	TRBJ2-1	CASSLDGTLSNEQFF	TGCGCCAGCAGCTTGGATGGGACTCTTTCCAATGAGCAGTTCTTC
TRBD2	TRBV7-3	.	13	TRBJ2-2	CASSASGTGELFF	TGTGCCAGCAGCGCTAGCGGGACCGGGGAGCTGTTTTTT
.	TRBV4-1	.	15	TRBJ1-4	CASSQDRGGSEKLFF	TGCGCCAGCAGCCAAGATCGAGGGGGGAGTGAAAAACTGTTTTTT
.	TRBV9	few	15	TRBJ1-3	CASAPGGDNGNTIYF	TGTGCCAGCGCCCCAGGTGGGGATAATGGAAACACCATATATTTT
.	TRBV30	.	13	TRBJ2-5	CAFRSPGFETQYF	TGTGCCTTTCGATCGCCGGGGTTTGAGACCCAGTACTTC
TRBD2	TRBV6-5	.	15	TRBJ2-1	CASRRSGTLADEQFF	TGTGCCAGCAGGCGTAGCGGGACTCTCGCGGATGAGCAGTTCTTC
.	TRBV18	.	17	TRBJ2-3	CASSRVRIASGTDTQYF	TGTGCCAGCTCACGAGTCAGAATCGCCAGCGGCACAGATACGCAGTATTTT
TRBD1	TRBV18	.	15	TRBJ1-1	CASSPVQGAGTEAFF	TGTGCCAGCTCACCGGTACAGGGGGCGGGTACTGAAGCTTTCTTT
.	TRBV5-1	.	14	TRBJ2-1	CASSLEGRTNEQFF	TGCGCCAGCAGCTTGGAGGGCAGAACCAATGAGCAGTTCTTC
TRBD1	TRBV10-1	.	17	TRBJ2-2	CASSEPGTGGLTGELFF	TGCGCCAGCAGTGAGCCCGGGACAGGGGGCTTGACCGGGGAGCTGTTTTTT
.	TRBV5-1	.	15	TRBJ2-7	CASSLATGPSYEQYF	TGCGCCAGCAGCTTGGCAACAGGGCCTTCCTACGAGCAGTACTTC
.	TRBV27	once	14	TRBJ1-2	CASSQSETYYGYTF	TGTGCCAGCAGCCAAAGTGAGACCTACTATGGCTACACCTTC